This T cell receptor (beta chain) came from a study of response to subunit inactivated influenza vaccine. Study results and caveats: It was suggested by the authors that few new T cells are recruited by each seasonal influenza vaccination.

This CDR3 is 16 amino acids long. Trimming left V 0 bases short and J 0 bases short, with 9 bases between. Germline V gene lookup returns CDR1 MNHEY and CDR2 SVGAGI. About this clonotype itself: Its antigen is unidentified.

Each CDR3 protein is one row after TCRdb ran MiXCR on the RT-PCR reads. The sample lists some 480,000 distinct CDR3 sequences; approximately 11% were seen once. The sequenced sample was PBMCs from blood, obtained 40 to 50 days after vaccination. The sequence came from a man in his forties or fifties who received an inactivated influenza vaccine. The chain uses TRBV6-5 and TRBJ1-3, with D possibly TRBD1 on 5 matching bases. The CDR3 loop is CASSYSSGSSGNTIYF. DNA for the CDR3: TGTGCCAGCAGTTACTCATCAGGGAGCTCTGGAAACACCATATATTTT.